This T cell receptor (beta chain) was retrieved from a study of blood T cell repertoires in COVID-19. About the study: Sites in the United States, Italy and Spain provided acute and convalescent COVID-19 samples. T cells, B-cell-depleted T cells, or PBMCs provided the cDNA or gDNA that served as material.

Germline CDR1 LGHDT, CDR2 YNNKEL (reference sequence). V lost 1 base, J lost 2 bases, and 9 bases lay in between. CDR3 length equals 15 residues. Per the study methods: It was from reference gene primer amplification that nucleated cell counts were estimated. Clones were sequenced by immunoSEQ multiplex PCR, and TCRdb holds only the in-frame ones, with some missing. V and J calls and clone size are given by that table; D and trimming were obtained from the DNA. The sample contains 200,000 to 250,000 clones, about nine tenths of which appear only once. The clonotype originates from a man younger than 45 with COVID-19, enrolled during active disease. The sequencing input was peripheral blood. J is TRBJ1-5 and V is TRBV3-1 (or the pseudogene TRBV3-2); D is unclear. The CDR3, as DNA: TGTGCCAGCAGCCAAGCCGGGTCGGGCAATCAGCCCCAGCATTTT. Translation gives CASSQAGSGNQPQHF.